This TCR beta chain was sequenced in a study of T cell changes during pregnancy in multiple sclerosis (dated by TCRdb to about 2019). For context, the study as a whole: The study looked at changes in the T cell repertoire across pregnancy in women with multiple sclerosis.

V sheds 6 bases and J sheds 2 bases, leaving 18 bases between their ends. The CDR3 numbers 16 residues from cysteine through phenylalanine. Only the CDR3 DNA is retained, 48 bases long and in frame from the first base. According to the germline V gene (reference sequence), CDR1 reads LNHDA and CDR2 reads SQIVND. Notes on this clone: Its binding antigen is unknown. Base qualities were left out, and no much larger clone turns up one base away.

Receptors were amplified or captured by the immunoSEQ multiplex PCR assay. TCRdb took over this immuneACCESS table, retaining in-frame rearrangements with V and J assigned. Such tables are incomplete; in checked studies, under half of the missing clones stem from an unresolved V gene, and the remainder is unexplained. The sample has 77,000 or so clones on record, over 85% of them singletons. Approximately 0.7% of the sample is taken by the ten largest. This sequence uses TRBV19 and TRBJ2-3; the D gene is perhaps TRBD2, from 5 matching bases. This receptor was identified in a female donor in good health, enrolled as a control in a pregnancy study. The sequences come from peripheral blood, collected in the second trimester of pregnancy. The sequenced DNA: TGTGCCAGTAGACCCCTATCTCGGGGATACACAGATACGCAGTATTTT. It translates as CASRPLSRGYTDTQYF.